This T cell receptor beta chain was recorded in a study of beta chain features in type 1 diabetes. Study-wide points: TCRB CDR3s were moderately but significantly shorter in Type 1 diabetes patients in all four CD4+ subsets.

Reverse transcribing all isolated RNA meant expressed TCRB transcripts were sequenced. Produced via immunoSEQ multiplex PCR; TCRdb's table is partial and in-frame only. The table records 150,000 to 190,000 clones, around 10% of them present only once. In this sample, this clone turned up a few times. Its antigen remains unknown. Germline V gene lookup returns CDR1 KGHSH and CDR2 LQKENI. V gave up 6 bases and J gave up 0 bases, with 8 bases separating them. The CDR3 runs 13 residues. The V call is TRBV18, the J call TRBJ1-1; D is uncertain. The sample was central memory CD4+ T cells from blood. This TCR derives from a man in his thirties or forties with type 1 diabetes. The CDR3 DNA reads TGTGCCAGCTCCTACGACTTGAACACTGAAGCTTTCTTT. Its translation: CASSYDLNTEAFF.